This T cell receptor beta chain was found in a study of human T cells and chemical hapten exposure. Background on the study: Small pooled library volume differences mainly caused per-sample TCR yield variation. Study conclusions and caveats: Unchanged with DPC sensitization were TCRs above 1 in 1000 frequency.

Individual cDNA molecules in this library carried unique molecular identifiers. In the study's own analysis: Samples ranged from roughly 23,224 to 700,000 TCRs, with a median of about 96,000. TCRdb recomputed calls from the RACE reads with MiXCR, one row per CDR3 protein. The V and J calls here are based on TCRdb, not the publication. The table has about 80,000 distinct CDR3 sequences, 7% to 9.5% seen once. Time point meaning: healthy volunteer bleed at 6 weeks. The starting material, unfractionated whole blood, was used for total RNA extraction. CDR1 and CDR2 from the germline V gene are ENHRY and SYGVKD. Trimming took off 0 bases at V and 3 bases at J, with 18 bases between the two ends. The CDR3 is made up of 18 amino acids. Turning to this clonotype: Its target is unknown.

The clonotype comes from a female donor in good health. Some clones in this sample may be carry-over from other donors' samples. The source material was whole blood. The chain employs TRBV10-3 and TRBJ1-3; no reliable D call. CDR3 DNA sequence: TGTGCCATCAGTGAGTCGACTCGACGGTTCTTAAGTGGAAACACCATATATTTT. It is translated as CAISESTRRFLSGNTIYF.